This T cell receptor (beta chain) was found in a study of shared clonotypes between healthy human individuals. Points on this clone: Its antigen is undetermined.

Germline V gene sequence: CDR1 KGHSH, CDR2 LQKENI. V gave up 2 bases and J gave up 5 bases, with 12 bases separating them. The length of the CDR3 is 14 residues. Regarding the study as a whole: Naive CD4 clonotype sharing across several donors was about 5%.

All donors were Caucasian adults living in Nashville, Tennessee. Researchers ran the assay at a deep level. Here immunoSEQ multiplex PCR was the method, and the copy in TCRdb shows in-frame clones only, minus some. The repertoire holds hundreds of thousands of clones, 95% to 97% seen once, with 0.055% to 0.075% in the top ten. Sequenced: naive CD4+ T cells sorted from blood. Subset of the sample: CD45RA+ positively selected. The chain is built from TRBV18 and TRBJ1-1, with D unclear. This TCR was sampled from a woman aged 25 to 39 in good health. The CDR3 spells CASSPGVGMTEAFF. CDR3 sequence (DNA): TGTGCCAGCTCACCAGGAGTGGGGATGACTGAAGCTTTCTTT. The full variable domain, rest sourced from reference TRBV18 and TRBJ1-1, is NAGVMQNPRHLVRRRGQEARLRCSPMKGHSHVYWYRQLPEEGLKFMVYLQKENIIDESGMPKERFSAEFPKEGPSILRIQQVVRGDSAAYFCASSPGVGMTEAFFGQGTRLTVV.